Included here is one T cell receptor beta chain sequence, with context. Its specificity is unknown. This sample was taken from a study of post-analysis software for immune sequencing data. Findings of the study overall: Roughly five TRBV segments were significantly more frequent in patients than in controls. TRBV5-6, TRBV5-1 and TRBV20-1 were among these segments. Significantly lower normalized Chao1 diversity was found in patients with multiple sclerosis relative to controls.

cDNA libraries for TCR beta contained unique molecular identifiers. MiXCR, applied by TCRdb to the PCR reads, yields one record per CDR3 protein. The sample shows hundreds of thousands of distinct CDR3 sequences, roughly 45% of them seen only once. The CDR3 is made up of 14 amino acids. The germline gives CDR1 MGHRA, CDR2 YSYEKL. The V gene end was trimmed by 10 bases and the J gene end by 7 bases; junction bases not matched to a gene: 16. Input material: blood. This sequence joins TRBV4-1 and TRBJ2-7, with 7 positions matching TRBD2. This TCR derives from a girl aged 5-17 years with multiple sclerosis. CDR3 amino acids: CATGIGTTINEQYF. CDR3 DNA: TGCGCCACCGGGATTGGGACTACTATCAATGAGCAGTACTTC.